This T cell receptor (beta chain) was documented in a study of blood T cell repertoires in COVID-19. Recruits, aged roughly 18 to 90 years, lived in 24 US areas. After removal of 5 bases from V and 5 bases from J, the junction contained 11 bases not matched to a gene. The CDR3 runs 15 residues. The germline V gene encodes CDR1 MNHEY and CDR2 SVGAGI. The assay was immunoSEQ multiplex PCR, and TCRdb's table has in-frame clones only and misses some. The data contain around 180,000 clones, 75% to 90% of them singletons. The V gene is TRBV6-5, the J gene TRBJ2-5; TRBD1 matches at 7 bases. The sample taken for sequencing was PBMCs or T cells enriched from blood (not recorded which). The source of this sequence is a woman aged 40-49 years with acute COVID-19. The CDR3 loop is CASSPGTAPLETQYF. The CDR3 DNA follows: TGTGCCAGCAGTCCGGGGACAGCGCCCTTGGAGACCCAGTACTTC.